These 20 T cell receptor beta chains came from one sample sequenced in a study of cytomegalovirus exposure and HLA in healthy donors. PCR used 60 Vbeta primers and 13 Jbeta primers. Here immunoSEQ multiplex PCR was the method, and the copy in TCRdb shows in-frame clones only, minus some. The sample lists tens of thousands of clones; about four fifths were seen once. Material for sequencing was PBMCs. All receptors come from a man between 18 and 35 years old in good health and CMV-seropositive.

The V call is TRBV4-1, the J call TRBJ2-7, with D unclear. Trimming pared 4 bases from V and 0 bases from J, leaving 16 bases between. CDR1 and CDR2 (germline): MGHRA, YSYEKL. The CDR3 runs to 16 residues. This CDR3 reads CASSPSTSSSSYEQYF. In nucleotides, the CDR3 is TGCGCCAGCAGCCCGTCGACATCGTCGAGCTCCTACGAGCAGTACTTC.

The CDR3 reads CASGGRGSTGELFF. The CDR3 nucleotides are TGTGCCAGCGGAGGCAGGGGGTCCACCGGGGAGCTGTTTTTT. This chain connects TRBV9 to TRBJ2-2; 7 bases are a match to TRBD1. With 7 bases clipped from V and 4 bases from J, the junction kept 7 bases outside the gene matches. The CDR3 totals 14 residues. Germline-derived CDR1 and CDR2 are SGDLS and YYNGEE. The variable domain in full, with the rest retrieved from reference TRBV9 and TRBJ2-2, is DSGVTQTPKHLITATGQRVTLRCSPRSGDLSVYWYQQSLDQGLQFLIQYYNGEERAKGNILERFSAQQFPDLHSELNLSSLELGDSALYFCASGGRGSTGELFFGEGSRLTVL.

The chain employs TRBV9 and TRBJ2-3; maybe TRBD2 (5 bases). There are 16 residues in the CDR3. V dropped 3 bases and J dropped 2 bases, with 16 bases sitting between them. Germline CDR1 and CDR2: SGDLS and YYNGEE. The CDR3 loop is CASSAGVGANTDTQYF. The CDR3 nucleotides read TGTGCCAGCAGCGCCGGGGTCGGCGCAAACACAGATACGCAGTATTTT.

This chain links TRBV6-5 with TRBJ1-2; 7 bases are a match to TRBD1. V shed 2 bases, J shed 7 bases, and the junction held 13 bases outside the gene matches. This CDR3 region has 16 residues. CDR1 and CDR2 from the germline V gene are MNHEY and SVGAGI. The CDR3 spells CASSYTPGGRISGYTF. In nucleotides, the CDR3 is TGTGCCAGCAGTTACACACCAGGGGGGAGAATTAGTGGCTACACCTTC.

This rearrangement joins TRBV6-1 to TRBJ2-3; 13 nucleotides agree with TRBD2. Germline CDR1 is MNHNS and CDR2 is SASEGT. After removal of 7 bases from V and 9 bases from J, the junction contained 7 bases not matched to a gene. The CDR3 has 14 amino acids. The CDR3 protein is CASIRLAGGETQYF. The CDR3, as DNA: TGTGCCAGCATCAGACTAGCGGGGGGCGAGACGCAGTATTTT.

The chain couples TRBV30 to TRBJ1-6; D ambiguous. V lost 3 bases and J lost 10, with 10 bases in between. The CDR3 extends over 12 amino acids. Germline-derived CDR1 and CDR2 are GTSNPN and SVGIG (reference sequence). The CDR3 region is CAWRQEGSPLHF. DNA of the CDR3: TGTGCCTGGAGGCAAGAGGGATCACCCCTCCACTTT.

This clone has more than one count but fewer than ten. Different DNA sequences within this sample yield the same CDR3. The chain uses TRBV4-2 and TRBJ1-4, with D perhaps matching TRBD1 (6 bases). This CDR3 has 15 residues. Germline-derived CDR1 and CDR2 are LGHNA and YNFKEQ. V shed 0 bases and J shed 7 bases, with 12 bases lying between them. CDR3 DNA sequence: TGTGCCAGCAGCCAAGACAGGGGCGGAGGTGAAAAACTGTTTTTT. Residues: CASSQDRGGGEKLFF.

The chain links TRBV30 to TRBJ1-6; TRBD1 matches at 10 bases. Unmatched junction bases numbered 1, after V lost 1 base and J lost 13 bases. CDR1 and CDR2 from the germline V gene are GTSNPN and SVGIG (reference sequence). The CDR3 loop spans 12 amino acids. CDR3 in DNA: TGTGCCTGGAGTGCGGGACAGGGGCCCCTCCACTTT. It codes for CAWSAGQGPLHF.

The rearrangement joins TRBV4-1 to TRBJ2-2, with a tentative D call TRBD2 (7 bases). This CDR3 has 17 residues. V gave up 0 bases and J gave up 2 bases, with 13 bases separating them. Per germline, CDR1 MGHRA and CDR2 YSYEKL. The CDR3 nucleotides read TGCGCCAGCAGCCAAGACGCGGGGGCACTAAACACCGGGGAGCTGTTTTTT. Its protein is CASSQDAGALNTGELFF.

This clone came up a few times. The CDR3 spells CASTWAAPSYEQYF. The CDR3 DNA sequence: TGTGCCAGCACATGGGCCGCCCCAAGCTACGAGCAGTACTTC. V is TRBV28 and J is TRBJ2-7, with D hard to call. V was shortened by 7 bases and J by 3 bases, with 16 bases between the two germline ends. The germline V gene has CDR1 MDHEN and CDR2 SYDVKM. CDR3 length: 14 residues.

The chain uses TRBV2 and TRBJ2-5, with D hard to call. The CDR3 is made up of 13 amino acids. Trimming left V 2 bases short and J 0 bases short, with 4 bases between. Germline CDR1 SNHLY, CDR2 FYNNEI. For the CDR3, the DNA is TGTGCCAGCAGTGAATTTAACCAAGAGACCCAGTACTTC. Translation: CASSEFNQETQYF.

The J gene is TRBJ2-7, the V gene TRBV7-8; D unresolved. The V gene's germline CDR1 is SGHVS and CDR2 FQNEAQ. V was clipped by 1 base and J by 5 bases, with 6 bases between them. The CDR3 runs 12 residues. The CDR3 DNA reads as TGTGCCAGCAGCTTAGGTTCGGACGAGCAGTACTTC. Amino acids: CASSLGSDEQYF.

CDR3 sequence (DNA): TGTGCCATCAGTGACAGGGAAGAGACCCAGTACTTC. This codes for CAISDREETQYF. The chain links TRBV10-3 to TRBJ2-5; D is perhaps TRBD1 (5 bases). Looked up from germline, CDR1 is ENHRY and CDR2 is SYGVKD. The CDR3 is made up of 12 amino acids. Trimming stripped 3 bases from V and 3 bases from J, with 5 bases between.

The chain carries TRBV2 and TRBJ1-5; TRBD1 agrees at 9 bases. Losses at the gene ends were 6 bases for V and 7 bases for J; bases not matched to a gene: 4. Germline loops: CDR1 SNHLY, CDR2 FYNNEI. The CDR3 extends over 13 amino acids. This CDR3 reads CASRLGQGQPQHF. CDR3 bases: TGTGCCAGCAGATTGGGACAGGGCCAGCCCCAGCATTTT. Filled out from reference TRBV2 and TRBJ1-5, the complete variable domain reads EPEVTQTPSHQVTQMGQEVILRCVPISNHLYFYWYRQILGQKVEFLVSFYNNEISEKSEIFDDQFSVERPDGSNFTLKIRSTKLEDSAMYFCASRLGQGQPQHFGDGTRLSIL.

CDR3 nucleotides: TGCAGCGGGACAGGGATGGGCACTGAAGCTTTCTTT. Translating it yields CSGTGMGTEAFF. This chain connects TRBV29-1 to TRBJ1-1; 8 bases align to TRBD1. Germline assignment: CDR1 SQVTM and CDR2 ANQGSEA. Losses at the gene ends were 7 bases for V and 4 bases for J; bases not matched to a gene: 5. The CDR3 has 12 amino acids.

The V call is TRBV30, the J call TRBJ2-3, with D tentatively TRBD2 (6 bases). V lost 4 bases and J lost 2, with 10 bases in between. Germline lookup yields CDR1 GTSNPN and CDR2 SVGIG (reference sequence). The CDR3 is made up of 13 amino acids. As DNA, the CDR3 is TGTGCCTGGACTAGCGAGGCCACAGATACGCAGTATTTT. Protein: CAWTSEATDTQYF.

The J gene is TRBJ1-1, the V gene TRBV13; unclear D gene. The V end was cut by 5 bases, the J end by 1 base, with 8 bases between. Germline CDR1 and CDR2: PRHDT and FYEKMQ (reference sequence). The CDR3 is 13 residues long. CDR3 region: CASSPRSNTEAFF. In nucleotides, the CDR3 is TGTGCCAGCAGCCCTCGGTCGAACACTGAAGCTTTCTTT.

The V and J genes are TRBV2 and TRBJ2-1, with 13 positions matching TRBD2. The CDR3 runs 16 residues. Germline CDR1 reads SNHLY; CDR2 reads FYNNEI. J gave up 6 bases and V 6 bases, and 8 bases lay outside the gene matches. CDR3 region: CASSQLAGGGPNEQFF. CDR3 coding DNA: TGTGCCAGCAGCCAACTAGCGGGAGGGGGGCCCAATGAGCAGTTCTTC.

The chain uses TRBV9 and TRBJ2-7; D is undetermined. From germline, CDR1 is SGDLS and CDR2 YYNGEE. Trimming removed 3 bases from V and 6 bases from J, with 10 bases in between. The CDR3 runs 12 residues. The CDR3 reads CASSGVRGEQYF. The CDR3, as DNA: TGTGCCAGCAGCGGGGTGAGAGGCGAGCAGTACTTC.

This clone has only one observation. V gene TRBV28 combines with J gene TRBJ1-2; 7 bases align to TRBD1. V gave up 6 bases and J gave up 2 bases; unmatched junction bases: 6. This CDR3 spans 14 amino acids. Looked up from germline, CDR1 is MDHEN and CDR2 is SYDVKM. The CDR3 here is CASRELGGNYGYTF. CDR3 nucleotide sequence: TGTGCCAGCAGAGAATTAGGGGGCAACTATGGCTACACCTTC.